A selection of T cell receptor beta chains follows, all from one sample in a study of cytomegalovirus exposure and HLA in healthy donors. This table comes from immunoSEQ multiplex PCR, and its TCRdb copy is limited to in-frame clones, with some not included. The table includes roughly 68,000 clones, more than 60% detected once. The sample consisted of PBMCs. Receptors originate from a male donor in good health and CMV-seropositive. Both conserved end residues are part of each CDR3. A D gene is named only where the DNA matches it firmly. Size values are once, few and many counts, or a class for expanded clones, and some rows have none.

size: .; D: .; V: TRBV2; J: TRBJ1-1; DNA: TGTGCCAGCAGTCCCGCGGAGGGGATGGGAGCTTTCTTT; CDR3: CASSPAEGMGAFF
size: .; D: .; V: TRBV5-1; J: TRBJ1-1; DNA: TGCGCCAGCAGCTCGGCGGCCTACACTGAAGCTTTCTTT; CDR3: CASSSAAYTEAFF
size: .; D: .; V: TRBV14; J: TRBJ2-6; DNA: TGTGCCAGCAGAAGTCAGGAAAGCTCTGGGGCCAACGTCCTGACTTTC; CDR3: CASRSQESSGANVLTF
size: .; D: TRBD2; V: TRBV7-9; J: TRBJ2-7; DNA: TGTGCCAGCAGCCACCCAGTGGGAGGGTCCTCCTACGAGCAGTACTTC; CDR3: CASSHPVGGSSYEQYF
size: .; D: TRBD2; V: TRBV13; J: TRBJ2-3; DNA: TGTGCCAGCAGAACAGCGGGGGGCCCCAACGAAGATACGCAGTATTTT; CDR3: CASRTAGGPNEDTQYF
size: .; D: .; V: TRBV7-2; J: TRBJ2-1; DNA: TGTGCCAGCAGCTTAGGACTGAACAATGAGCAGTTCTTC; CDR3: CASSLGLNNEQFF
size: .; D: TRBD1; V: TRBV18; J: TRBJ2-7; DNA: TGTGCCAGCTCACCATCAACAGGGGAAAAAAATTACGAGCAGTACTTC; CDR3: CASSPSTGEKNYEQYF
size: .; D: TRBD1; V: TRBV7-8; J: TRBJ2-7; DNA: TGTGCCAGCAGCGACGGACAGGGGGTTTACTTC; CDR3: CASSDGQGVYF
size: .; D: .; V: TRBV7-2; J: TRBJ2-1; DNA: TGTGCCAGCAGCTTAGAAGTGACCCTAAGCGGGAATGAGCAGTTCTTC; CDR3: CASSLEVTLSGNEQFF
size: .; D: TRBD1; V: TRBV6-5; J: TRBJ1-1; DNA: TGTGCCACCCTACCGACAGGGCAGAACACTGAAGCTTTCTTT; CDR3: CATLPTGQNTEAFF
size: .; D: TRBD2; V: TRBV29-1; J: TRBJ2-5; DNA: TGCAGCGTTGAGGGCGGGGGTTCAGAGACCCAGTACTTC; CDR3: CSVEGGGSETQYF
size: .; D: .; V: TRBV4-3; J: TRBJ1-5; DNA: TGCGCCAGCAGCCAGCAGGGCTATCAGCCCCAGCATTTT; CDR3: CASSQQGYQPQHF
size: .; D: .; V: TRBV19; J: TRBJ1-4; DNA: TGTGCCAGTAGTATAGGCGTCGAGAGCCACCGTGAAAAACTGTTTTTT; CDR3: CASSIGVESHREKLFF
size: .; D: TRBD1; V: TRBV5-1; J: TRBJ2-7; DNA: TGCGCCAGCAGCGGGACAGGTGGCGAGCAGTACTTC; CDR3: CASSGTGGEQYF
size: .; D: TRBD1; V: TRBV9; J: TRBJ1-2; DNA: TGTGCCAGCAGCGTAGAGGGGACAGCATCTAACTATGGCTACACCTTC; CDR3: CASSVEGTASNYGYTF
size: .; D: .; V: TRBV10-3; J: TRBJ2-1; DNA: TGTGCCATCAGTGAGTCCCCCGCCGGGACAACTTACAATGAGCAGTTCTTC; CDR3: CAISESPAGTTYNEQFF
size: .; D: TRBD1; V: TRBV19; J: TRBJ1-5; DNA: TGTGCCACCGACAGGGGGCGGAATCAGCCCCAGCATTTT; CDR3: CATDRGRNQPQHF
size: once; D: TRBD1; V: TRBV19; J: TRBJ2-7; DNA: TGTGCCAGTAGTACGGGACAGACCTACGAGCAGTACTTC; CDR3: CASSTGQTYEQYF